The next 7 T cell receptor beta chains were all read from a single sample in a study of T-cell memory formation after mild COVID-19. MiXCR was run by TCRdb on the 5' RACE reads, yielding one entry per CDR3 protein. This sample has around 340,000 distinct CDR3 sequences, with under 15% found just once. Sequencing was done on a sample of PBMCs or a T cell subset sorted from them (not recorded which). The receptors stem from a man between 18 and 35 years old who had mild COVID-19 (a few samples of this study predate the infection). Cell type and time point are not known.

This clonotype was counted only a few times. The gene calls are TRBV5-1 and TRBJ1-2; D possibly corresponds to TRBD1 (5 bases). V lost 0 bases to trimming and J lost 6 bases, with 9 bases between them. CDR1 and CDR2 from the germline V gene are SGHRS and YFSETQ. The CDR3 is 13 residues long. This chain's CDR3 is CASSLARGNGYTF. DNA for the CDR3: TGCGCCAGCAGCTTGGCCCGGGGGAATGGCTACACCTTC.

This clonotype was counted between two and nine times. The rearrangement links TRBV4-3 to TRBJ2-2; D gene uncertain. Germline CDR1 is LGHNA and CDR2 is YSLEER. V lost 2 bases and J 5 bases, leaving 12 bases between the germline ends. The CDR3 runs 15 residues. CDR3 sequence reads: CASSQRWSGTGELFF. The CDR3 DNA reads as TGCGCCAGCAGCCAACGATGGTCCGGGACCGGGGAGCTGTTTTTT.

This clonotype has only a few counts. The chain uses TRBV20-1 and TRBJ2-3; the match to TRBD2 covers 10 bases. The CDR3 contains 18 residues. Unmatched junction bases numbered 17, after V lost 8 bases and J lost 0 bases. CDR1 is DFQATT and CDR2 is SNEGSKA in the germline V gene (reference sequence). As DNA, the CDR3 is TGCAGTACCAGAGGCGGTAGCGGGGGGCATCTTAGCACAGATACGCAGTATTTT. Translation: CSTRGGSGGHLSTDTQYF.

The chain couples TRBV10-3 to TRBJ2-5; maybe TRBD1 (6 bases). CDR1 is ENHRY and CDR2 is SYGVKD in the germline V gene. CDR3 length equals 15 residues. The V and J ends lost 0 bases and 1 base respectively, with 9 bases between them. This chain's CDR3 is CAISESRTAQETQYF. The CDR3 DNA reads TGTGCCATCAGTGAGTCTAGGACAGCCCAAGAGACCCAGTACTTC.

This rearrangement joins TRBV3-1 to TRBJ2-1, with 11 bases that match TRBD2. The CDR3 is made up of 16 amino acids. Per the germline V gene, CDR1 is LGHDT and CDR2 is YNNKEL (reference sequence). After removal of 4 bases from V and 4 bases from J, the junction contained 6 bases not matched to a gene. The CDR3 spells CASSRLAGGRYNEQFF. CDR3 nucleotides: TGTGCCAGCAGCCGGCTAGCGGGGGGCCGATACAATGAGCAGTTCTTC.

The table lists this clonotype with a few counts. The chain recombines TRBV6-2 or TRBV6-3 with TRBJ1-2; 7 nucleotides agree with TRBD1. J was trimmed by 5 bases and V by 6 bases; bases with no gene match: 9. This CDR3 has 14 amino acids. Germline lookup yields CDR1 MNHEY and CDR2 SVGEGT. DNA for the CDR3: TGTGCCAGCAGCGCTCCGGGACAGATATATGGCTACACCTTC. It translates to CASSAPGQIYGYTF.

For this clonotype: At one end, the junction sequence differs from germline, possibly due to a read error. The rearrangement uses TRBV7-9 and TRBJ1-2, with TRBD1 matching 10 bases. Germline V CDR1 and CDR2: SEHNR, FQNEAQ (reference sequence). The CDR3 runs 17 residues. This CDR3 is CVSSLPYDDRGHVSYTF. The CDR3 DNA reads TGTGTCAGCAGCTTACCCTACGATGACAGGGGGCATGTTAGCTACACCTTC.